This TCR beta chain was recorded in a study of T-cell memory formation after mild COVID-19 listed by TCRdb under 2021. In the study overall: TCR sequence clusters from the two donors were found to be largely donor specific. Longitudinal TCRalpha and TCRbeta repertoire sequencing tracked T-cell clones expanding and contracting after mild COVID-19 in a couple of donors. The cohort comprised two young, previously healthy adult volunteers, one female and one male. General findings and caveats noted by the study authors: Whether the second-wave clones peaking on day 37 were SARS-CoV-2 specific was not confirmed. Some responding clones were detected in pre-infection memory, which suggested that pre-existing cross-reactive memory T cells had joined the SARS-CoV-2 response. Clones that contracted from day 15 to 85 showed balanced CD4/CD8 phenotypes, whereas a second wave of clones that expanded from day 15 to 37 leaned towards CD4+. Contracting CD4+ clones appeared mostly in the CM and EM memory subsets, whereas CD8+ clones were enriched in EMRA. Only two mild cases were covered in the study, and larger cohorts including severe cases with pre-infection samples were considered necessary.

The germline V gene (reference sequence) provides CDR1 SGHNT and CDR2 YYREEE. The trim is 0 bases for V and 0 bases for J, with a gap of 9 bases between the germline ends. The CDR3 contains 15 residues, cysteine and phenylalanine counted. The kept DNA is CDR3 alone, 45 bases in frame from the first base. Sequencing was carried out with an Illumina NovaSeq 6000. TCRalpha and TCRbeta cDNA libraries were built by 5'RACE with constant-segment primers, adding sample barcodes and unique molecular identifiers. RNA was extracted from every sample with Trizol reagent. Libraries were amplified in two PCR steps, with a second sample barcode and Illumina TruSeq adapters added in the second step. Sequencing of libraries was performed on an Illumina NovaSeq with 2 x 150 bp paired-end reads. The authors processed their data as follows. With migec v1.2.7, reads were demultiplexed and then collapsed into UMI-guided consensus sequences. Using mixcr v2.1.11, UMI consensuses were aligned to TRA and TRB V and J templates and then assembled into clonotypes. A clonotype was counted as expanded or contracted only when both edgeR and NoisET called the clonotype significant, with the noise models trained on biological replicates. For edgeR calls, the thresholds were a false discovery rate-adjusted p below 0.01 and a log2 fold-change of 1. As an exploratory analysis of dynamics, max-normalized trajectories of the 1000 most abundant clonotypes were examined with PCA combined with hierarchical clustering. Each responding clone was given a CD4 or CD8 phenotype based on the CD4+ and CD8+ repertoires, which had been sequenced separately. TCRdb redid the processing of the public reads, applying fastp at Q25 and MiXCR, and retained in-frame beta chains. Entries are consolidated by CDR3 protein sequence, retaining the most common genes and DNA. These V and J calls are TCRdb output, not the study's own analysis. The table for this sample lists more than 250,000 distinct CDR3 sequences; around 17% of them were counted only once. The top ten constitute roughly 21% of the sample.

Ficoll-Paque density gradient centrifugation was used to isolate PBMCs. This clonotype was seen a handful of times. Its antigen is currently not known. Within one base of it there is no much larger clone, and no base qualities were kept. The TCR was taken from a young man who had mild COVID-19 (a few samples of this study predate the infection). The sample titles of this study are shuffled in the database, so cell type and time point are left out; the donor was told from shared clones. Rearrangement joined TRBV5-4 to TRBJ1-1, with the D gene not confidently named. Sequencing was performed on PBMCs or a T cell subset sorted from them (not recorded which). The base sequence is TGTGCCAGCAGCTTGGCGCCAGAGATGAACACTGAAGCTTTCTTT. This yields the protein CASSLAPEMNTEAFF.